One and the same sample provided the 24 T cell receptor beta chains below, sequenced in a study of regulatory T cells in long-lasting Graves disease. Noted time point: newly diagnosed GD, antithyroid drugs for less than 3 months. From PBMCs, RNA was extracted and then used to make the TCR library. Assembly of TCR beta libraries relied on iRepertoire HTBI primers together with Arm-PCR of CDR3 regions. TCRdb used MiXCR to reprocess the multiplex PCR reads, holding one entry per CDR3 protein. The sample yields about 500,000 distinct CDR3 sequences, around 15% seen once. These data were likewise used in another study, on T cells in Graves' hyperthyroidism and ophthalmopathy.

The input for sequencing was peripheral blood mononuclear cells (PBMCs), taken at new diagnosis, from a patient treated with antithyroid drugs. All receptors come from a man in his forties or fifties with Graves disease.

This clonotype was counted many times. CDR3: CASSYGLAGSPPTDTQYF. In DNA, the CDR3 is TGTGCCAGCAGTTATGGACTAGCGGGATCCCCCCCCACAGATACGCAGTATTTT. This chain connects TRBV6-2 or TRBV6-3 to TRBJ2-3, with 12 bases that match TRBD2. There are 18 residues in the CDR3. The V segment lost 3 bases and the J segment 2 bases; nucleotides outside the gene matches: 9. CDR1 and CDR2 (germline): MNHEY, SVGEGT.

This clonotype was picked up many times. The chain recombines TRBV19 with TRBJ2-7, with D perhaps matching TRBD2 (5 bases). V was clipped by 5 bases and J by 0 bases, with 14 bases between them. The CDR3 sequence is 15 residues long. Germline-derived CDR1 and CDR2 are LNHDA and SQIVND (reference sequence). The CDR3 DNA sequence: TGTGCCAGTAGTGCCTATCGAGGGTCCTCCTACGAGCAGTACTTC. It encodes CASSAYRGSSYEQYF.

This clonotype came up many times. The chain has TRBV7-2 and TRBJ2-1, with 12 bases that match TRBD2. Germline assignment: CDR1 SGHTA and CDR2 FQGNSA. J was trimmed by 10 bases and V by 5 bases; bases with no gene match: 12. This CDR3 comprises 16 residues. The DNA of the CDR3 is TGTGCCAGCAGCGCAAAGGGGCTAGCGGGAGGGACCGAGCAGTTCTTC. This sequence encodes CASSAKGLAGGTEQFF.

This clonotype was found many times. The chain links TRBV28 to TRBJ2-5, with 11 bases fitting TRBD2. This CDR3 has 16 residues. J gave up 1 base and V 6 bases, and 7 bases lay outside the gene matches. Germline CDR1 MDHEN, CDR2 SYDVKM. CDR3 sequence: CASSRRTSGSQETQYF. CDR3 in DNA: TGTGCCAGCAGCCGAAGGACTAGCGGGTCCCAAGAGACCCAGTACTTC.

The chain recombines TRBV28 with TRBJ2-1, with 7 positions matching TRBD2. The length of the CDR3 is 15 residues. Losses at the gene ends were 4 bases for V and 4 bases for J; bases not matched to a gene: 7. Germline assignment: CDR1 MDHEN and CDR2 SYDVKM. DNA for the CDR3: TGTGCCAGCAGTTCCCGTACTAGCGCGTACAATGAGCAGTTCTTC. Protein sequence: CASSSRTSAYNEQFF.

This clonotype turned up a few times. The chain couples TRBV6-5 to TRBJ2-7; D unresolved. The V end was cut by 0 bases, the J end by 4 bases, with 13 bases between. The CDR3 totals 15 residues. Germline CDR1 reads MNHEY; CDR2 reads SVGAGI. For the CDR3, the DNA is TGTGCCAGCAGTTACTCCGGTGGAGCGAATTACGAGCAGTACTTC. Its translation is CASSYSGGANYEQYF.

This clonotype was counted many times. CDR3 loop: CATTPEDGGNTEAFF. For the CDR3, the DNA is TGTGCCACGACCCCCGAGGACGGGGGCAACACTGAAGCTTTCTTT. The chain is built from TRBV6-1 and TRBJ1-1; possible D gene TRBD1, 6 bases. Deletions cut 10 bases from V and 2 bases from J, with 20 bases between. The CDR3 has 15 amino acids. Looked up from germline, CDR1 is MNHNS and CDR2 is SASEGT.

In its sample, this clonotype was seen a few times. Given a much more abundant clone one base away, this may be a read error. The chain combines TRBV28 with TRBJ2-7, with 12 bases identical to TRBD2. J gave up 7 bases and V 7 bases, and 8 bases lay outside the gene matches. The CDR3 is made up of 14 amino acids. CDR1 and CDR2 (germline): MDHEN, SYDVKM. CDR3 coding DNA: TGTGCCAGCATCCCTAGCGGGAGGGCTAGAGAGCAGTACTTC. This sequence encodes CASIPSGRAREQYF.

V and J are TRBV11-2 and TRBJ2-3, with 10 bases identical to TRBD2. Germline CDR1 SGHAT, CDR2 FQNNGV. Trimming removed 4 bases from V and 2 bases from J; junction bases left unmatched: 6. The length of the CDR3 is 16 residues. The CDR3 DNA sequence: TGTGCCAGCAGCTCCCCCGGGACTAGCGTCACAGATACGCAGTATTTT. Translating gives CASSSPGTSVTDTQYF.

This clonotype was detected many times. J is TRBJ2-5 and V is TRBV20-1, with D perhaps TRBD2 (5 bases). The ends were cut back, 0 bases at V and 10 bases at J, with 21 bases in the middle. The CDR3 sequence is 15 residues long. The V gene's germline CDR1 is DFQATT and CDR2 SNEGSKA (reference sequence). CDR3 protein: CSARDRVGSERSQYF. For the CDR3, the DNA is TGCAGTGCTAGAGATCGAGTAGGTAGTGAGCGGAGCCAGTACTTC.

The V gene is TRBV28, the J gene TRBJ2-7; D is possibly TRBD2 (7 bases). The CDR3 covers 17 residues. The germline gives CDR1 MDHEN, CDR2 SYDVKM. V was clipped by 3 bases and J by 0 bases, with 18 bases between them. The CDR3 DNA is TGTGCCAGCAGTTTGGAGGGCCAGGGGACTAACTCCTACGAGCAGTACTTC. Its protein is CASSLEGQGTNSYEQYF.

This clonotype was seen repeatedly, ten times or more. This sequence joins TRBV12-3 or TRBV12-4 and TRBJ2-1; D not certain. CDR3 length: 12 amino acids. V was shortened by 3 bases and J by 5 bases, with 5 bases between the two germline ends. CDR3 loop: CASSLPNNEQFF. In DNA, the CDR3 is TGTGCCAGCAGTTTGCCGAACAATGAGCAGTTCTTC.

This clonotype showed up many times. This sequence joins TRBV12-3 or TRBV12-4 and TRBJ2-7; D could derive from TRBD1 or TRBD2 (6 bases each). The CDR3 has 14 amino acids. The ends were cut back, 6 bases at V and 1 base at J, with 13 bases in the middle. CDR3 nucleotide sequence: TGTGCCAGCAGGGCGGGACACGCTTCCTACGAGCAGTACTTC. Its protein product is CASRAGHASYEQYF.

There are many counts of this clonotype. This sequence joins TRBV20-1 and TRBJ1-5; perhaps TRBD1 as D (5 bases). The CDR3 is made up of 13 amino acids. The V end was cut by 2 bases, the J end by 6 bases, with 11 bases between. Germline CDR1 reads DFQATT; CDR2 reads SNEGSKA (reference sequence). The CDR3 region is CSARWFGGQPQHF. The DNA for the CDR3 is TGCAGTGCTAGATGGTTTGGGGGTCAGCCCCAGCATTTT.

As for this clonotype: A much larger clone is a single base away; this may be a read error. The J gene is TRBJ2-7, the V gene TRBV28; D gene uncertain. From germline, CDR1 is MDHEN and CDR2 SYDVKM. The CDR3 is made up of 12 amino acids. V lost 5 bases and J lost 3, with 8 bases in between. CDR3: CASSDMGYEQYF. CDR3 DNA: TGTGCCAGCAGTGATATGGGCTACGAGCAGTACTTC. Full variable domain (rest looked up from reference TRBV28 and TRBJ2-7): DVKVTQSSRYLVKRTGEKVFLECVQDMDHENMFWYRQDPGLGLRLIYFSYDVKMKEKGDIPEGYSVSREKKERFSLILESASTNQTSMYLCASSDMGYEQYFGPGTRLTVT.

This clonotype has at least ten counts. V and J are TRBV28 and TRBJ1-1; 8 bases align to TRBD1. Germline CDR1 is MDHEN and CDR2 is SYDVKM. The V gene end was trimmed by 6 bases and the J gene end by 4 bases; junction bases not matched to a gene: 4. CDR3 length: 13 residues. Here the CDR3 reads CASRNTGGTEAFF. CDR3 nucleotides: TGTGCCAGCAGGAATACAGGGGGCACTGAAGCTTTCTTT.

The chain has TRBV19 and TRBJ1-2, with D possibly TRBD1 on 6 matching bases. This CDR3 is 16 amino acids long. Germline V gene data show CDR1 as LNHDA and CDR2 as SQIVND (reference sequence). Trimming pared 1 base from V and 4 bases from J, leaving 16 bases between. CDR3 bases: TGTGCCAGTAGTATAGTCGTCGGGGGCAGCGGCTATGGCTACACCTTC. It is translated as CASSIVVGGSGYGYTF. Combining the CDR3 with reference TRBV19 and TRBJ1-2 gives the whole variable domain DGGITQSPKYLFRKEGQNVTLSCEQNLNHDAMYWYRQDPGQGLRLIYYSQIVNDFQKGDIAEGYSVSREKKESFPLTVTSAQKNPTAFYLCASSIVVGGSGYGYTFGSGTRLTVV.

This sequence joins TRBV6-2 or TRBV6-3 and TRBJ2-1; D may match TRBD1 or TRBD2 (5 bases each). Germline V lookup: CDR1 MNHEY, CDR2 SVGEGT. Trimming took 6 bases from V and 5 from J, leaving 17 bases between them. This CDR3 is built from 15 residues. The CDR3 is CASRRGLDINNEQFF. DNA of the CDR3: TGTGCCAGCAGAAGAGGACTGGACATCAACAATGAGCAGTTCTTC.

V is TRBV7-9 and J is TRBJ2-7; TRBD1 agrees at 7 bases. Germline V gene sequence: CDR1 SEHNR, CDR2 FQNEAQ (reference sequence). The CDR3 contains 14 residues. Trimming removed 6 bases from V and 3 bases from J; junction bases left unmatched: 8. The CDR3 coding sequence is TGTGCCAGCAGTCATCCGGGACAGAGCTACGAGCAGTACTTC. This translates into CASSHPGQSYEQYF.

This clonotype was seen many times. The chain carries TRBV13 and TRBJ2-1, with 11 bases lining up with TRBD2. Germline CDR1 PRHDT, CDR2 FYEKMQ (reference sequence). J gave up 6 bases and V 4 bases, and 2 bases lay outside the gene matches. The CDR3 has 14 amino acids. This CDR3 is CASSWTSGFNEQFF. The CDR3 bases are TGTGCCAGCAGCTGGACTAGCGGGTTCAATGAGCAGTTCTTC.

This clonotype was seen at least ten times. The chain links TRBV20-1 to TRBJ2-7; 8 bases line up with TRBD1. V gave up 0 bases and J gave up 2 bases; unmatched junction bases: 3. CDR1 DFQATT and CDR2 SNEGSKA come from the germline V gene (reference sequence). The CDR3 is made up of 14 amino acids. Here the CDR3 DNA reads TGCAGTGCTAGAGATCTACAGGGGGCCTACGAGCAGTACTTC. Translating it yields CSARDLQGAYEQYF.

DNA for the CDR3: TGTGCCAGCAGTTTTTCTAGACTAGCGGGAGCGCTCTACAATGAGCAGTTCTTC. Translated, it gives CASSFSRLAGALYNEQFF. J is TRBJ2-1 and V is TRBV28; 12 nucleotides agree with TRBD2. V lost 3 bases to trimming and J lost 3 bases; unmatched junction nucleotides: 9. The CDR3 totals 18 residues. Germline-derived CDR1 and CDR2 are MDHEN and SYDVKM. Full variable domain (outside the CDR3, taken from reference TRBV28 and TRBJ2-1): DVKVTQSSRYLVKRTGEKVFLECVQDMDHENMFWYRQDPGLGLRLIYFSYDVKMKEKGDIPEGYSVSREKKERFSLILESASTNQTSMYLCASSFSRLAGALYNEQFFGPGTRLTVL.

This clonotype was observed a handful of times. The genes are TRBV19 and TRBJ1-1; tentatively, D is TRBD1 (5 bases). The V gene lost 7 bases and the J gene lost 10 bases, with 16 bases spanning the gap. The CDR3 loop spans 12 amino acids. CDR1 is LNHDA and CDR2 is SQIVND in the germline V gene (reference sequence). CDR3 sequence (DNA): TGTGCCAGTATCAATTGGGGCGCCGGAGCTTTCTTT. This sequence encodes CASINWGAGAFF.

The gene calls are TRBV12-3 or TRBV12-4 and TRBJ2-1; 13 positions agree with TRBD2. The junction had 9 bases not matched to a gene; V was cut back by 4 bases and J by 9 bases. This CDR3 has 16 residues. This CDR3 is CASSWDGTSGIGEQFF. CDR3 sequence (DNA): TGTGCCAGCAGTTGGGACGGGACTAGCGGGATTGGTGAGCAGTTCTTC.